This is a list of T cell receptor beta chains from one sample in a study of cytomegalovirus exposure and HLA in healthy donors. Clones were sequenced by immunoSEQ multiplex PCR, and TCRdb holds only the in-frame ones, with some missing. Altogether about 140,000 clones are present, about 75% being singletons, with the ten largest covering more than 3%. The sequenced sample was PBMCs. These receptors came from a man between 18 and 35 years old in good health and CMV-seronegative. CDR3s leave out the opening cysteine and the closing phenylalanine or tryptophan. Fields, in order: clone size, V gene, D gene, CDR3 protein. The D gene is left open where the match is weak. The listing skips clone size in some rows; elsewhere it reads once, few, many or a size class.

>.|TRBV6-5|TRBD1
ASSYDGSRGPGELF
>few|TRBV27|.
ASSLSGRKSSYNSPLH
>.|TRBV19|.
ASSPQGGSSTGELF
>once|TRBV7-9|.
ASSLGGQIYGYT
>many|TRBV11-3|TRBD1
ASTGQGAGNTEAF
>.|TRBV27|TRBD2
ASSPGLAGGIIFEQSYNEQF
>few|TRBV5-6|TRBD1
ASSYRTGYSGNTIY
>.|TRBV28|TRBD2
ASSVWTSGREFPEQY
>.|TRBV9|TRBD1
ASSGGSGTGGYEQY
>.|TRBV6-5|.
ASNPAESYNEQF
>.|TRBV7-9|TRBD1
ASSGMGQGLIPLH
>.|TRBV10-3|TRBD1
AISETGQGSREQY
>few|TRBV6-1|TRBD1
ASTGRSGQSYEQY
>few|TRBV29-1|TRBD1
SVGDRSYEQY
>.|TRBV28|.
ASMRQLGPYEQY
>once|TRBV7-8|.
ASSPVGGASSYNSPLH
>.|TRBV6-1|.
ASSEGWETEAF
>.|TRBV28|TRBD1
ASSEQGNYGYT
>.|TRBV2|TRBD2
ASSEMTSGSYEQY
>few|TRBV9|TRBD1
ASSSTGGANYGYT
>.|TRBV7-2|TRBD2
ASSSLGGGYEQY
>.|TRBV11-3|.
ASSLEQTNEKLF
>once|TRBV25-1|TRBD1
ASSATGVGQPQH
>.|TRBV6-1|TRBD1
ASRDRGTNEKLF
>.|TRBV29-1|.
SAQGGEQY
>.|TRBV9|TRBD2
ASSVYSGGAPDTQY
>few|TRBV6-5|TRBD1
ASSYSRKTGNQPQH
>.|TRBV10-1|TRBD1
ASSEVTGSLRRETQY
>few|TRBV19|.
ASSTDRTPPLYP
>.|TRBV6-5|TRBD1
ASREQGKYDEQY
>once|TRBV30|.
AWRPGYTGELF
>few|TRBV2|TRBD2
ASTGWREGWYEQY
>.|TRBV9|TRBD2
ASSASREGDGKEQY
>.|TRBV19|TRBD1
ASMGTASFYGYT
>.|TRBV5-6|.
ASSLVGEWYEQY
>few|TRBV27|TRBD1
ASSLDRGRTEAF
>.|TRBV27|.
ASSLRTPVGTEAF
>.|TRBV19|.
ASSDKTGRETQY
>.|TRBV6-4|TRBD1
ASSGVRDSRLPVAYEQY
>few|TRBV10-2|TRBD1
ASSDWTLRGPSTDTQY
>once|TRBV4-1|TRBD1
ASSLINLRDRAEKLF
>.|TRBV28|.
ASSFGGGNNEKLF
>.|TRBV6-5|TRBD1
ASSTYRTGGSEQF
>.|TRBV11-3|TRBD2
ASTPLPSSGLTDTQY
>.|TRBV10-2|.
ASSEAEGRGETQY
>.|TRBV19|.
ASSIFGRGGSGNTIY
>.|TRBV2|.
ASSQQGLGDIQY
>.|TRBV19|TRBD1
ASMFLGSGQLNYGYT
>.|TRBV19|TRBD1
ASSGLATRDRGTVYEQY
>once|TRBV27|.
ASSLGPYTYEQY
>.|TRBV7-9|.
ASSLVGGTSYNSPLH
>once|TRBV18|TRBD1
ASSPAGQGSSLDYEQY
>.|TRBV28|TRBD2
ASRDLAGLAKNIQY
>.|TRBV19|TRBD2
ASSISTSGGITSTDTQY
>few|TRBV6-6|TRBD1
ASSATGQGAREQY